This T cell receptor beta chain was identified during a study of cytomegalovirus exposure and HLA in healthy donors. Findings of the study overall: In an earlier analysis, about 87% or about 30%: the productive usage of most TCR beta V segments.

The CDR3 length is 16 residues. Germline CDR1 reads SGHTS; CDR2 reads YDEGEE. The PCR ran on 60 Vbeta and 13 Jbeta primers. Method: immunoSEQ multiplex PCR; TCRdb's copy keeps in-frame clones and lacks some. The sample lists about 98,000 clones, 60% to 80% occurring once. As for this clone: What it binds is unknown. One end of the junction is discordant with germline, which a read error may explain.

The sequenced material came from PBMCs. The V and J genes are TRBV5-8 and TRBJ1-3, with TRBD1 matching 8 bases. This TCR came from a male donor in good health and CMV-seropositive. The DNA of the CDR3 is TGTGCCAGCAGCTTGTGGTCAGGGGGCGCTGGAAGCACCATATATTTT. Amino acids: CASSLWSGGAGSTIYF.